These T cell receptor beta chains were read from a single sample in a study of T-cell reconstitution after alpha-beta-depleted transplantation in children. TCRdb re-called the PCR reads with MiXCR, one entry per CDR3 protein. The sample consists of some 310,000 distinct CDR3 sequences, around 25% of them appearing once. The sequencing used PBMCs, mostly from graft donor cells, collected 180 days after TCRalphabeta/CD19-depleted stem cell transplant. Source of these receptors: a male patient between 5 and 17 years old who had a stem cell transplant for acute lymphoblastic leukemia, so the T cells may come from the graft donor. The CDR3 runs from the conserved cysteine through the conserved F or W. A D gene is named only where the DNA matches it firmly. Part of the rows lack a size; the others show once, few, many or a class for expanded clones.

v_call: TRBV5-1; clone_size: few; cdr3_length: 17; j_call: TRBJ1-4; d_call: -; cdr3_nt: TGCGCCAGCAGCCCGCGAGCAGGTGGCGGCCGTAATGAAAAACTGTTTTTT; cdr3_aa: CASSPRAGGGRNEKLFF
v_call: TRBV27; clone_size: -; cdr3_length: 14; j_call: TRBJ2-2; d_call: TRBD2; cdr3_nt: TGTGCCACCCGACTAGCGGTGATCACCGGGGAGCTGTTTTTT; cdr3_aa: CATRLAVITGELFF
v_call: TRBV5-6; clone_size: few; cdr3_length: 16; j_call: TRBJ2-2; d_call: -; cdr3_nt: TGTGCCAGCAGCTTGGGTTACAGGCTAAGGGGCGGGGAGCTGTTTTTT; cdr3_aa: CASSLGYRLRGGELFF
v_call: TRBV18; clone_size: -; cdr3_length: 16; j_call: TRBJ2-5; d_call: TRBD2; cdr3_nt: TGTGCCAGCTCACCTCTCGGACTAGCGGGAACGGAGACCCAGTACTTC; cdr3_aa: CASSPLGLAGTETQYF
v_call: TRBV5-1; clone_size: few; cdr3_length: 15; j_call: TRBJ2-7; d_call: TRBD2; cdr3_nt: TGCGCCAGCAGCGGCGGGAGAGGAGGTACCTACGAGCAGTACTTC; cdr3_aa: CASSGGRGGTYEQYF
v_call: TRBV5-1; clone_size: -; cdr3_length: 13; j_call: TRBJ2-3; d_call: TRBD1; cdr3_nt: TGCGCCAGCAGCCGGGACAGGGTGGATACGCAGTATTTT; cdr3_aa: CASSRDRVDTQYF
v_call: TRBV11-2; clone_size: -; cdr3_length: 15; j_call: TRBJ2-5; d_call: -; cdr3_nt: TGTGCCAGCAGCTTAAGTCCTGTAGCGATGGAGACCCAGTACTTC; cdr3_aa: CASSLSPVAMETQYF
v_call: TRBV27; clone_size: -; cdr3_length: 14; j_call: TRBJ1-3; d_call: -; cdr3_nt: TGTGCCAGCAGCCGGCTGGGACCTGGAAACACCATATATTTT; cdr3_aa: CASSRLGPGNTIYF
v_call: TRBV9; clone_size: -; cdr3_length: 15; j_call: TRBJ2-3; d_call: -; cdr3_nt: TGTGCCAGCAGCGTAGGTGGGATTGCCACAGATACGCAGTATTTT; cdr3_aa: CASSVGGIATDTQYF
v_call: TRBV12-3/TRBV12-4; clone_size: few; cdr3_length: 14; j_call: TRBJ2-7; d_call: TRBD2; cdr3_nt: TGTGCCAGCAGCCAACTAGCGGGACTCTACGAGCAGTACTTC; cdr3_aa: CASSQLAGLYEQYF
v_call: TRBV12-3/TRBV12-4; clone_size: -; cdr3_length: 17; j_call: TRBJ2-7; d_call: TRBD2; cdr3_nt: TGTGCCAGCAGTTTAGCGCGTCGGCGGGAGAACTCCTACGAGCAGTACTTC; cdr3_aa: CASSLARRRENSYEQYF
v_call: TRBV2; clone_size: few; cdr3_length: 14; j_call: TRBJ2-2; d_call: -; cdr3_nt: TGTGCCAGCAGTGGGGCTAGGAACACCGGGGAGCTGTTTTTT; cdr3_aa: CASSGARNTGELFF
v_call: TRBV7-9; clone_size: few; cdr3_length: 12; j_call: TRBJ2-1; d_call: -; cdr3_nt: TGTGCCAGCAGCTTCTATTTCCCTGAGCAGTTCTTC; cdr3_aa: CASSFYFPEQFF
v_call: TRBV5-1; clone_size: -; cdr3_length: 17; j_call: TRBJ2-1; d_call: -; cdr3_nt: TGCGCCAGCAGCTTCCTCCTAGCGAATACTTGGGGCAATGAGCAGTTCTTC; cdr3_aa: CASSFLLANTWGNEQFF
v_call: TRBV11-2; clone_size: -; cdr3_length: 15; j_call: TRBJ2-1; d_call: TRBD2; cdr3_nt: TGTGCCAGCAGCCATAGCGGGGGAGTCTACAATGAGCAGTTCTTC; cdr3_aa: CASSHSGGVYNEQFF
v_call: TRBV4-1; clone_size: -; cdr3_length: 18; j_call: TRBJ2-5; d_call: TRBD1; cdr3_nt: TGCGCCAGCAGCCAAGGTGCCGGGACAGGGGGCCTCCAAGAGACCCAGTACTTC; cdr3_aa: CASSQGAGTGGLQETQYF
v_call: TRBV5-6; clone_size: -; cdr3_length: 15; j_call: TRBJ1-6; d_call: -; cdr3_nt: TGTGCCAGCACCCCGAATTCAGGGGATGGATCACCCCTCCACTTT; cdr3_aa: CASTPNSGDGSPLHF
v_call: TRBV2; clone_size: -; cdr3_length: 14; j_call: TRBJ1-4; d_call: -; cdr3_nt: TGTGCCAGCAGTGAGTCGGGGGGCGCGGAAAAACTGTTTTTT; cdr3_aa: CASSESGGAEKLFF
v_call: TRBV5-1; clone_size: -; cdr3_length: 16; j_call: TRBJ1-1; d_call: -; cdr3_nt: TGCGCCAGCAGCTTGGCCCGGAAAGGGTATAATACCGAAGCTTTCTTT; cdr3_aa: CASSLARKGYNTEAFF
v_call: TRBV27; clone_size: -; cdr3_length: 15; j_call: TRBJ2-1; d_call: TRBD2; cdr3_nt: TGTGCCAGCAGCCGTCCGGGACTAGATATAAATGAGCAGTTCTTC; cdr3_aa: CASSRPGLDINEQFF
v_call: TRBV27; clone_size: -; cdr3_length: 12; j_call: TRBJ2-1; d_call: -; cdr3_nt: TGTGCCAGCAGTACGGGTAACAATGAGCAGTTCTTC; cdr3_aa: CASSTGNNEQFF
v_call: TRBV18; clone_size: few; cdr3_length: 17; j_call: TRBJ2-1; d_call: -; cdr3_nt: TGTGCCAGCTCACTTGACTTGGCATCCAGCTCCTACAATGAGCAGTTCTTC; cdr3_aa: CASSLDLASSSYNEQFF
v_call: TRBV5-1; clone_size: once; cdr3_length: 9; j_call: TRBJ1-2; d_call: -; cdr3_nt: TGCGCCAGCAACTATGGCTACACCTTC; cdr3_aa: CASNYGYTF
v_call: TRBV5-5; clone_size: few; cdr3_length: 15; j_call: TRBJ1-2; d_call: -; cdr3_nt: TGTGCCAGCAGCCCTTCGGGACACTTCGCCTATGGCTACACCTTC; cdr3_aa: CASSPSGHFAYGYTF